These 22 T cell receptor beta chains came from one sample sequenced in a study of chemoradiotherapy in HPV16-positive cancers. This table comes from immunoSEQ multiplex PCR, and its TCRdb copy is limited to in-frame clones, with some not included. The data contain over 30,000 clones, 86% of them singletons. The material sequenced was blood, taken from a patient who underwent chemoradiotherapy. These receptors all come from a human donor with HPV-associated anogenital cancer.

This clone was observed once. The CDR3 region has the DNA TGTGCCAGCAACGTAGCGGGGGTGGATACGCAGTATTTT. Residues: CASNVAGVDTQYF. The chain couples TRBV19 to TRBJ2-3; TRBD2 agrees at 9 bases. The ends lost 9 bases at V and 6 bases at J; junction bases unmatched: 7. Germline V gene sequence: CDR1 LNHDA, CDR2 SQIVND (reference sequence). This CDR3 spans 13 amino acids.

This clone turned up a few times. The J gene is TRBJ2-7, the V gene TRBV11-2, with TRBD1 identical over 7 bases. With V trimmed by 5 bases and J by 3 bases, 13 bases remained unmatched. In germline, CDR1 is SGHAT, CDR2 FQNNGV. The CDR3 covers 16 residues. In DNA, the CDR3 is TGTGCCAGCAGCCCGCTTGGGCGGACAGGAGACTACGAGCAGTACTTC. Translating gives CASSPLGRTGDYEQYF.

This chain uses TRBV19 with TRBJ2-5, with TRBD2 identical over 7 bases. Germline V lookup: CDR1 LNHDA, CDR2 SQIVND (reference sequence). The CDR3 is 16 residues long. Trimming cost V 3 bases and J 1 base; bases outside gene matches: 8. CDR3 loop: CASSIFGGNTQETQYF. For the CDR3, the DNA is TGTGCCAGTAGTATTTTCGGGGGGAATACCCAAGAGACCCAGTACTTC.

The rearrangement joins TRBV11-2 to TRBJ1-2, with D uncertain. The CDR3 has 13 amino acids. The V and J ends lost 1 base and 6 bases respectively, with 9 bases between them. Germline V gene data show CDR1 as SGHAT and CDR2 as FQNNGV. In DNA, the CDR3 is TGTGCCAGCAGCTTAGTGGGCGCGGATGGCTACACCTTC. Translating gives CASSLVGADGYTF.

This rearrangement joins TRBV2 to TRBJ1-6; TRBD1 aligns across 9 bases. The CDR3 length is 14 residues. Per germline, CDR1 SNHLY and CDR2 FYNNEI. The trim removed 5 bases at V and 12 bases at J, leaving 8 bases unmatched. The CDR3, as DNA: TGTGCCAGCAGTCCACAGGGGGCGGATAGACCCCTCCACTTT. Translation: CASSPQGADRPLHF.

This clone showed up just once. This chain uses TRBV7-2 with TRBJ1-2; D uncertain. The ends were cut back, 1 base at V and 2 bases at J, with 8 bases in the middle. CDR3 length: 14 amino acids. Germline values: CDR1 SGHTA, CDR2 FQGNSA. The CDR3 protein is CASSLVAENYGYTF. Written as DNA, the CDR3 is TGTGCCAGCAGCTTAGTAGCAGAAAACTATGGCTACACCTTC.

The CDR3, as DNA: TGCGCCAGCAGCTTGGGCAGGGTTGAGACCCAGTACTTC. This gives the protein CASSLGRVETQYF. The rearrangement joins TRBV5-1 to TRBJ2-5; the D gene is possibly TRBD1 (5 bases). Germline V lookup: CDR1 SGHRS, CDR2 YFSETQ. V was clipped by 0 bases and J by 5 bases, with 8 bases between them. The CDR3 consists of 13 residues.

CDR3 nucleotide sequence: TGTGCCAGCAGCCCCGATGGGGGGGCCACTGAAGCTTTCTTT. The encoded protein is CASSPDGGATEAFF. The gene calls are TRBV7-9 and TRBJ1-1; D may be TRBD1 (6 bases). Trimming removed 5 bases from V and 4 bases from J, with 14 bases in between. Germline CDR1 is SEHNR and CDR2 is FQNEAQ (reference sequence). The CDR3 consists of 14 residues.

In its sample, this clone was seen once. This sequence joins TRBV4-3 and TRBJ1-1; D is uncertain. V was pared by 1 base and J by 3 bases, with 6 bases between. The CDR3 sequence is 13 residues long. Germline CDR1 and CDR2: LGHNA and YSLEER. This chain's CDR3 is CASSQGTYTEAFF. DNA for the CDR3: TGCGCCAGCAGCCAAGGCACTTACACTGAAGCTTTCTTT.

The chain recombines TRBV5-1 with TRBJ2-3, with TRBD2 matching 7 bases. With 4 bases clipped from V and 0 bases from J, the junction kept 11 bases outside the gene matches. The CDR3 length is 17 residues. The germline CDR1 and CDR2 sequences are SGHRS and YFSETQ. CDR3: CASSLPTSQASTDTQYF. The DNA of the CDR3 is TGCGCCAGCAGCCTTCCGACTAGCCAAGCCAGCACAGATACGCAGTATTTT.

J is TRBJ1-6 and V is TRBV11-2; 7 bases are a match to TRBD1. V was pared by 5 bases and J by 8 bases, with 15 bases of the junction left unmatched. Germline V gene lookup returns CDR1 SGHAT and CDR2 FQNNGV. This CDR3 has 17 amino acids. The CDR3 sequence: CASSPTGESRFYSPLHF. CDR3 coding DNA: TGTGCCAGCAGCCCAACAGGGGAATCGAGATTTTATTCACCCCTCCACTTT.

The genes are TRBV27 and TRBJ2-5, with a possible D match to TRBD1 (6 bases). The CDR3 length is 15 residues. CDR1 MNHEY and CDR2 SMNVEV come from the germline V gene (reference sequence). Deletions cut 6 bases from V and 2 bases from J, with 16 bases between. CDR3 residues: CASRESGTHQETQYF. Written as DNA, the CDR3 is TGTGCCAGCAGGGAGTCCGGGACACATCAAGAGACCCAGTACTTC.

In its sample, this clone was seen a few times. A junction boundary mismatches the germline segment, possibly from a read error. This chain joins TRBV19 and TRBJ1-1, with D possibly TRBD1 on 6 matching bases. The germline gives CDR1 LNHDA, CDR2 SQIVND (reference sequence). The CDR3 sequence is 13 residues long. The DNA of the CDR3 is TGTGCCAGTAGGATAGGGGGAAACACTGAAGCTTTCTTT. Its protein product is CASRIGGNTEAFF.

The rearrangement uses TRBV18 and TRBJ1-1; tentative D call: TRBD1 (5 bases). With 4 bases removed from V and 0 bases from J, the gap between germline ends came to 9 bases. The length of the CDR3 is 14 residues. Germline V lookup: CDR1 KGHSH, CDR2 LQKENI. The CDR3 coding sequence is TGTGCCAGCTCACAAGACAGTATGAACACTGAAGCTTTCTTT. It yields the protein CASSQDSMNTEAFF.

The chain joins TRBV9 to TRBJ2-7; D uncertain. CDR3 length equals 14 residues. CDR1 SGDLS and CDR2 YYNGEE come from the germline V gene. The V end was cut by 3 bases, the J end by 6 bases, with 16 bases between. The CDR3 reads CASSASHTPFEQYF. CDR3 coding DNA: TGTGCCAGCAGCGCCTCACACACACCGTTCGAGCAGTACTTC.

The V gene is TRBV11-2, the J gene TRBJ2-7, with 8 bases lining up with TRBD1. CDR3 size: 14 residues. V trimming: 4 bases; J trimming: 2 bases; junction bases outside the gene matches: 4. The germline V gene has CDR1 SGHAT and CDR2 FQNNGV. The CDR3 protein is CASSSGTGAYEQYF. The CDR3 region has the DNA TGTGCCAGCAGCTCCGGGACAGGAGCCTACGAGCAGTACTTC.

The chain combines TRBV6-1 with TRBJ2-5; 15 bases line up with TRBD2. The junction had 6 bases not matched to a gene; V was cut back by 1 base and J by 12 bases. Germline V gives CDR1 MNHNS, CDR2 SASEGT. There are 15 residues in the CDR3. The CDR3 DNA is TGTGCCAGCAGTGAAGTCGGACTAGCGGGGGGGTCTAAGTACTTC. This codes for CASSEVGLAGGSKYF.

The chain employs TRBV10-3 and TRBJ1-1; 7 positions match TRBD1. The CDR3 has 13 amino acids. Germline loops: CDR1 ENHRY, CDR2 SYGVKD. V dropped 5 bases and J dropped 5; count of bases not matched to a gene: 5. In DNA form, the CDR3 reads TGTGCCATCAGTTCTCAGGGGGGAACTGAAGCTTTCTTT. Its translation: CAISSQGGTEAFF.

The chain uses TRBV2 and TRBJ1-2; D is uncertain. V was shortened by 4 bases and J by 7 bases, with 13 bases between the two germline ends. CDR1 is SNHLY, CDR2 FYNNEI, per germline. This CDR3 contains 13 residues. The CDR3 DNA reads as TGTGCCAGCAGTGGAGCAAAACGGGGTGGCTACACCTTC. Amino acid sequence: CASSGAKRGGYTF.

The V and J genes are TRBV7-2 and TRBJ1-2; D call uncertain. Germline V lookup: CDR1 SGHTA, CDR2 FQGNSA. The CDR3 consists of 14 residues. V was clipped by 0 bases and J by 4 bases, with 9 bases between them. DNA of the CDR3: TGTGCCAGCAGCTTAGCCGCGTTTAGCTATGGCTACACCTTC. As protein: CASSLAAFSYGYTF.

In its sample, this clone was seen once. V usage is TRBV18 and J usage is TRBJ2-4; D perhaps matches TRBD1 (7 bases). V was shortened by 3 bases and J by 4 bases, with 13 bases between the two germline ends. CDR3 length equals 15 residues. The germline V gene has CDR1 KGHSH and CDR2 LQKENI. The CDR3 sequence: CASSPGGQVKNIQYF. In nucleotides, the CDR3 is TGTGCCAGCTCACCGGGAGGACAGGTTAAAAACATTCAGTACTTC.

The chain employs TRBV29-1 and TRBJ2-4; 9 nucleotides match TRBD2. Trimming took 4 bases from V and 0 from J; bases not matched to a gene: 10. Germline-derived CDR1 and CDR2 are SQVTM and ANQGSEA. The CDR3 sequence is 17 residues long. The CDR3: CSVGAGGPVSAKNIQYF. The CDR3 DNA follows: TGCAGCGTTGGTGCGGGGGGGCCGGTGTCAGCCAAAAACATTCAGTACTTC.